A single sample gave rise to the 10 T cell receptor beta chains below, sequenced in a study of blood T cell repertoires in COVID-19. The data were produced by immunoSEQ multiplex PCR, yet TCRdb's version contains in-frame clones alone and is incomplete. The top ten clones hold about an eighth of a sample with fewer than 250,000 clones, approximately 78% of them seen once. Sequencing used peripheral blood. All receptors derive from a woman aged 35 to 49 with acute or convalescent COVID-19.

This chain connects TRBV9 to TRBJ1-1; no reliable D call. Trimming left V 2 bases short and J 3 bases short, with 11 bases between. This CDR3 is 14 amino acids long. Germline lookup yields CDR1 SGDLS and CDR2 YYNGEE. The CDR3 DNA sequence: TGTGCCAGCAGCGTGGAGGGAGGACACACTGAAGCTTTCTTT. Protein sequence: CASSVEGGHTEAFF.

This clone was seen only a few times. This chain connects TRBV3-1 (or the pseudogene TRBV3-2) to TRBJ2-4, with 12 bases fitting TRBD2. This CDR3 is built from 15 residues. Germline V gene data show CDR1 as LGHDT and CDR2 as YNNKEL (reference sequence). The V segment lost 1 base and the J segment 9 bases; nucleotides outside the gene matches: 4. Here the CDR3 DNA reads TGTGCCAGCAGCCAAGTGACTAGCGGGAGTAGCATTCAGTACTTC. Its translation: CASSQVTSGSSIQYF.

The chain has TRBV18 and TRBJ1-2; 9 nucleotides match TRBD1. The CDR3 length is 14 residues. Germline lookup yields CDR1 KGHSH and CDR2 LQKENI. The V segment lost 2 bases and the J segment 4 bases; nucleotides outside the gene matches: 2. The CDR3 DNA reads as TGTGCCAGCTCACCAAAACAGGGGGCCTATGGCTACACCTTC. Its protein product is CASSPKQGAYGYTF.

This clone was seen a few times. This CDR3 reads CASSADRGTDSPLHF. Here the CDR3 DNA reads TGTGCCAGCAGTGCAGACAGGGGTACGGATTCACCCCTCCACTTT. The rearrangement joins TRBV2 to TRBJ1-6; 8 nucleotides line up with TRBD1. The CDR3 sequence is 15 residues long. Losses at the gene ends were 4 bases for V and 8 bases for J; bases not matched to a gene: 7. Germline V gene sequence: CDR1 SNHLY, CDR2 FYNNEI.

The chain uses TRBV7-2 and TRBJ2-7; 12 bases map to TRBD1. V lost 1 base and J lost 7; bases outside the gene matches: 8. The CDR3 sequence is 16 residues long. Germline CDR1 and CDR2: SGHTA and FQGNSA. CDR3 loop: CASSLVPGQGAGEQYF. For the CDR3, the DNA is TGTGCCAGCAGCTTAGTGCCGGGACAGGGGGCGGGTGAGCAGTACTTC.

This clone showed up just a few times. CDR3 amino acids: CASSLASGTGGDSPLHF. The CDR3 region has the DNA TGTGCCAGCAGCTTAGCCTCGGGGACAGGGGGCGATTCACCCCTCCACTTT. This rearrangement joins TRBV7-6 to TRBJ1-6; 12 bases map to TRBD1. Germline V CDR1 and CDR2: SGHVS, FNYEAQ. The J segment lost 8 bases and the V segment lost 0 bases, leaving 5 bases of the junction unmatched. This CDR3 has 17 residues.

The V and J genes are TRBV11-3 and TRBJ2-1; TRBD2 aligns across 8 bases. This CDR3 has 17 amino acids. Germline V gene data show CDR1 as SGHNT and CDR2 as YENEEA. V shed 0 bases and J 8 bases; nucleotides not matched to a gene: 12. In nucleotides, the CDR3 is TGTGCCAGCAGCTTAGATAGCAGGCGAGCGGGAGTGGATGAGCAGTTCTTC. Protein: CASSLDSRRAGVDEQFF.

CDR3 sequence (DNA): TGTGCCAGCAGCCCAGAGGGGGTTGGAACTGAAGCTTTCTTT. Translated, it gives CASSPEGVGTEAFF. The V and J genes are TRBV11-2 and TRBJ1-1, with a possible D match to TRBD1 (6 bases). The CDR3 length is 14 residues. Trimming left V 5 bases short and J 5 bases short, with 15 bases between. Germline-derived CDR1 and CDR2 are SGHAT and FQNNGV.

This rearrangement joins TRBV11-3 to TRBJ2-1; 8 nucleotides match TRBD1. V was pared by 5 bases and J by 8 bases, with 8 bases of the junction left unmatched. CDR1 SGHNT and CDR2 YENEEA come from the germline V gene. CDR3 length equals 14 residues. The CDR3 spells CASSPRDRSDEQFF. The CDR3 bases are TGTGCCAGCAGCCCCCGGGACAGGTCCGATGAGCAGTTCTTC.

V gene TRBV29-1 combines with J gene TRBJ2-2, with 14 nucleotides matching TRBD2. The V gene's germline CDR1 is SQVTM and CDR2 ANQGSEA. This CDR3 contains 19 residues. V lost 2 bases to trimming and J lost 7 bases; unmatched junction nucleotides: 15. The chain's CDR3 is CSVEPTGTSGRRGDGELFF. The CDR3 DNA follows: TGCAGCGTTGAACCGACCGGGACTAGCGGGAGAAGGGGGGACGGGGAGCTGTTTTTT.